What follows describes a single T cell receptor beta chain. In the original analysis: Quantification of nucleated cells was approximated via reference gene primer amplification. Assay: immunoSEQ multiplex PCR; the TCRdb copy retains only in-frame clones and omits some. That table supplies the V and J calls and clone size; D and trimming were determined from the DNA. The sample has under 150,000 clones, approximately 81% seen once. Germline-derived CDR1 and CDR2 are MGHRA and YSYEKL. The ends were cut back, 3 bases at V and 1 base at J, with 18 bases in the middle. This CDR3 has 17 residues. This sample was taken from a study of blood T cell repertoires in COVID-19. Whole-study context: The origin of the acute and convalescent COVID-19 samples was the United States, Italy and Spain. Sources were T cells, B-cell-depleted T cells, or PBMCs; the material itself was cDNA or gDNA.

This receptor was obtained from a human donor in a cohort sampled during active COVID-19. The sample was peripheral blood. The V call is TRBV4-1, the J call TRBJ1-2, with D possibly matching TRBD1 (6 bases). The CDR3 loop is CASSQGARQGLNYGYTF. The CDR3 nucleotides read TGCGCCAGCAGCCAGGGGGCCCGCCAAGGACTTAACTATGGCTACACCTTC.